These 23 T cell receptor beta chains were all obtained from the same sample, sequenced in a study of identical twins. TCRdb re-called the 5' RACE reads through MiXCR, storing one row per CDR3 protein. This sample has about 530,000 distinct CDR3 sequences, with about 20% found just once. In addition, the sample was reused for a study of yellow fever vaccine responses in identical twins.

Sequencing used CD4+ T cells sorted from blood. These receptors came from a young woman in good health.

The rearrangement joins TRBV7-2 to TRBJ2-1; unclear D gene. There are 13 residues in the CDR3. The V gene lost 4 bases and the J gene lost 2 bases, with 6 bases spanning the gap. CDR1 SGHTA and CDR2 FQGNSA come from the germline V gene. CDR3 DNA: TGTGCCAGCAGCTCCCAACCCTACAATGAGCAGTTCTTC. Its translation is CASSSQPYNEQFF.

The V call is TRBV10-3, the J call TRBJ2-1, with D possibly being TRBD2 (7 bases). Between the trimmed V and J ends, which lost 10 bases and 6 bases, there was a span of 16 bases. The CDR3 spans 13 residues. The V gene's germline CDR1 is ENHRY and CDR2 SYGVKD. The CDR3 region is CATSGGPGNEQFF. CDR3 in DNA: TGTGCCACCTCGGGGGGCCCGGGCAATGAGCAGTTCTTC.

This clonotype was seen a few times. CDR3 sequence: CASSLSSLVHNEQFF. The CDR3, as DNA: TGTGCCAGCAGTTTAAGTAGTTTAGTTCACAATGAGCAGTTCTTC. V usage is TRBV12-3 or TRBV12-4 and J usage is TRBJ2-1; no definite D call. The V and J ends lost 2 bases and 5 bases respectively, with 13 bases between them. This CDR3 spans 15 amino acids.

This clonotype was seen more than once but under ten times. CDR3 amino acids: CASSLGRGRPTTNEKLFF. The CDR3 DNA follows: TGCGCCAGCAGCTTGGGGAGGGGGCGCCCCACAACTAATGAAAAACTGTTTTTT. The chain links TRBV5-1 to TRBJ1-4, with 7 bases aligning to TRBD1. This CDR3 spans 18 amino acids. The germline CDR1 and CDR2 sequences are SGHRS and YFSETQ. J was trimmed by 0 bases and V by 0 bases; bases with no gene match: 8.

This chain uses TRBV19 with TRBJ1-2; 9 nucleotides agree with TRBD1. The length of the CDR3 is 15 residues. Looked up from germline, CDR1 is LNHDA and CDR2 is SQIVND (reference sequence). Trimming took 3 bases from V and 5 from J; bases not matched to a gene: 7. The CDR3 sequence is CASSMLKGQGYGYTF. The CDR3 DNA sequence: TGTGCCAGTAGTATGTTAAAGGGACAGGGTTATGGCTACACCTTC.

This clonotype has a handful of counts. The chain employs TRBV12-3 or TRBV12-4 and TRBJ2-1; 8 bases align to TRBD1. This CDR3 is built from 16 residues. V trimming: 6 bases; J trimming: 2 bases; junction bases outside the gene matches: 9. In DNA, the CDR3 is TGTGCCAGCAGCCCCGCAAGACAGGGGCCCTACAATGAGCAGTTCTTC. Protein: CASSPARQGPYNEQFF.

The V gene is TRBV28, the J gene TRBJ1-5; D is ambiguous. Germline V gene lookup returns CDR1 MDHEN and CDR2 SYDVKM. The CDR3 spans 12 residues. The V gene lost 5 bases and the J gene lost 8 bases, with 10 bases spanning the gap. In nucleotides, the CDR3 is TGTGCCAGCAGTCCCCCTTTTAAGCCCCAGCATTTT. Translation: CASSPPFKPQHF.

In this sample, this clonotype turned up many times. Here the CDR3 reads CASSLNEQFF. The CDR3 DNA follows: TGTGCCAGCAGTTTGAATGAGCAGTTCTTC. The rearrangement links TRBV12-3 or TRBV12-4 to TRBJ2-1; D remains unclear. V lost 3 bases and J 7 bases, leaving 1 base between the germline ends. The CDR3 is 10 amino acids.

The chain links TRBV12-5 to TRBJ2-1; 14 positions match TRBD2. Looked up from germline, CDR1 is LGHNT and CDR2 is FRNRAP. V trimming: 1 base; J trimming: 8 bases; junction bases outside the gene matches: 7. The CDR3 runs to 17 residues. This CDR3 reads CASGLGRLAGGPHEQFF. DNA of the CDR3: TGTGCTAGTGGTTTGGGTAGACTAGCGGGAGGGCCCCATGAGCAGTTCTTC.

This chain connects TRBV12-3 or TRBV12-4 to TRBJ1-5; D is possibly TRBD1 (6 bases). The CDR3 runs 15 residues. Trimming removed 6 bases from V and 3 bases from J, with 15 bases in between. This CDR3 reads CASSWDTPFNQPQHF. In nucleotides, the CDR3 is TGTGCCAGCAGCTGGGACACCCCTTTCAATCAGCCCCAGCATTTT.

This clonotype was seen a handful of times. The chain combines TRBV4-1 with TRBJ2-5, with TRBD1 identical over 8 bases. The CDR3 is 14 amino acids. Germline V gene sequence: CDR1 MGHRA, CDR2 YSYEKL. V lost 1 base, J lost 5 bases, and 3 bases stayed unmatched. CDR3 region: CASSQAGQGETQYF. The CDR3 bases are TGCGCCAGCAGCCAAGCCGGACAGGGTGAGACCCAGTACTTC.

This sequence joins TRBV7-8 and TRBJ2-1, with 15 bases aligning to TRBD2. The V segment lost 5 bases and the J segment 5 bases; nucleotides outside the gene matches: 10. Germline CDR1 is SGHVS and CDR2 is FQNEAQ. The CDR3 loop spans 18 amino acids. CDR3 nucleotide sequence: TGTGCCAGCAGCCCAAACCCGGGACTAGCGGGAGGCCACAATGAGCAGTTCTTC. Translating gives CASSPNPGLAGGHNEQFF.

V gene TRBV5-1 combines with J gene TRBJ2-7; D gene uncertain. Germline lookup yields CDR1 SGHRS and CDR2 YFSETQ. V was clipped by 0 bases and J by 4 bases, with 8 bases between them. The CDR3 sequence is 13 residues long. CDR3 sequence reads: CASSLVPFYEQYF. CDR3 DNA sequence: TGCGCCAGCAGCTTGGTCCCCTTTTACGAGCAGTACTTC.

This clonotype was seen more than once but under ten times. V usage is TRBV27 and J usage is TRBJ2-5; 9 bases line up with TRBD1. The CDR3 loop spans 13 amino acids. Germline V gives CDR1 MNHEY, CDR2 SMNVEV (reference sequence). The V gene end was trimmed by 8 bases and the J gene end by 5 bases; junction bases not matched to a gene: 6. Written as DNA, the CDR3 is TGTGCCAGCTCCACAGGGGGCTATGAGACCCAGTACTTC. Amino acids: CASSTGGYETQYF.

The chain employs TRBV19 and TRBJ1-1, with D perhaps TRBD1 (6 bases). CDR1 LNHDA and CDR2 SQIVND come from the germline V gene (reference sequence). The CDR3 consists of 10 residues. The germline V and J ends were trimmed by 7 bases and 11 bases, with 11 bases remaining between them. CDR3 in amino acids: CASIQGRAFF. In DNA form, the CDR3 reads TGTGCCAGTATACAGGGTCGCGCTTTCTTT.

This clonotype appeared a few times. The gene calls are TRBV12-3 or TRBV12-4 and TRBJ1-2; tentative D call: TRBD1 (5 bases). V lost 8 bases, J lost 4 bases, and 11 bases lay in between. The CDR3 loop spans 12 amino acids. The CDR3 DNA reads as TGTGCCAGCGGGAAGGGACGCTATGGCTACACCTTC. Translated, it gives CASGKGRYGYTF.

This clonotype turned up a few times. The V and J genes are TRBV5-1 and TRBJ2-2; TRBD1 matches 7 bases. The V gene end was trimmed by 3 bases and the J gene end by 7 bases; junction bases not matched to a gene: 6. The CDR3 extends over 14 amino acids. Germline lookup yields CDR1 SGHRS and CDR2 YFSETQ. CDR3 nucleotides: TGCGCCAGCAGCTCGGATACAGGGGTCGGGGAGCTGTTTTTT. It translates to CASSSDTGVGELFF.

CDR3 sequence reads: CASSGPSADTQYF. CDR3 bases: TGTGCCAGCAGTGGCCCTAGTGCGGATACGCAGTATTTT. V is TRBV2 and J is TRBJ2-3; D uncertain. The germline V gene has CDR1 SNHLY and CDR2 FYNNEI. Trimming pared 4 bases from V and 6 bases from J, leaving 11 bases between. There are 13 residues in the CDR3.

The rearrangement links TRBV6-5 to TRBJ1-2; no clear D. The germline V and J ends were trimmed by 0 bases and 1 base, with 9 bases remaining between them. CDR3 length equals 15 residues. Germline V gene sequence: CDR1 MNHEY, CDR2 SVGAGI. CDR3 sequence (DNA): TGTGCCAGCAGTTACTCGAATCTGGGTAACTATGGCTACACCTTC. Amino acids: CASSYSNLGNYGYTF.

This clonotype appeared many times. CDR3 amino acids: CSAKGPGELFF. The CDR3 coding sequence is TGCAGTGCCAAGGGTCCCGGGGAGCTGTTTTTT. The chain is built from TRBV20-1 and TRBJ2-2, with D unclear. This CDR3 region has 11 residues. V was shortened by 6 bases and J by 6 bases, with 8 bases between the two germline ends. CDR1 is DFQATT, CDR2 SNEGSKA, per germline (reference sequence).

This clonotype was counted ten times or more. The chain employs TRBV12-3 or TRBV12-4 and TRBJ2-5; D may be TRBD1 or TRBD2 (6 bases each). The CDR3 extends over 14 amino acids. V was clipped by 8 bases and J by 4 bases, with 17 bases between them. CDR3 DNA: TGTGCCAGCGGTAGGGGGGCAGGAGGAGAGACCCAGTACTTC. This translates into CASGRGAGGETQYF.

This sequence joins TRBV12-3 or TRBV12-4 and TRBJ2-2; possibly TRBD1 for D (6 bases). The ends were cut back, 3 bases at V and 1 base at J, with 12 bases in the middle. This CDR3 comprises 16 residues. The CDR3 region has the DNA TGTGCCAGCAGTTTCTGGGACATGAAGAACACCGGGGAGCTGTTTTTT. It specifies CASSFWDMKNTGELFF.

This clonotype was observed a few times. The DNA for the CDR3 is TGTGCCAGCGGAATGGCGGGAACGGCAGATACGCAGTATTTT. Translating it yields CASGMAGTADTQYF. This chain uses TRBV3-1 with TRBJ2-3, with D possibly TRBD2 on 6 matching bases. The CDR3 totals 14 residues. CDR1 and CDR2 (germline): LGHDT, YNNKEL (reference sequence). V dropped 8 bases and J dropped 4 bases, with 16 bases sitting between them.